This TCR beta chain was found in a study of cytomegalovirus exposure and HLA in healthy donors. PCR involved 60 Vbeta and 13 Jbeta primers. Repertoires were generated with immunoSEQ multiplex PCR, while TCRdb's copy carries only in-frame clones and drops some. The sample includes tens of thousands of clones. This CDR3 comprises 13 residues. The germline CDR1 and CDR2 sequences are MDHEN and SYDVKM. Trimming removed 6 bases at V and 1 base at J, with 9 bases between. Study findings and constraints: Common viral pathogens were later found to be apparently linked to several of the most significant clusters. Earlier analysis found most TCR beta V segments productive about 90% or about 30% of the time. The number of N-insertions in an Asian-associated ancestry cluster was reportedly below the approximately 700-donor mean in a later analysis. The listing of 160 or so TCR beta chains classed them as cytomegalovirus-associated.

As regards this clone: Its matching antigen is unknown.

The specimen was PBMCs. The origin of this receptor is a woman aged 40 to 49 in good health and CMV-seronegative. V usage is TRBV28 and J usage is TRBJ1-2; perhaps TRBD1 as D (6 bases). This CDR3 is CASRVDSNYGYTF. In DNA form, the CDR3 reads TGTGCCAGCAGGGTGGACAGTAACTATGGCTACACCTTC.